This T cell receptor (beta chain) came from a study of response to subunit inactivated influenza vaccine. MiXCR was run by TCRdb on the RT-PCR reads, yielding one entry per CDR3 protein. The data contain about 610,000 distinct CDR3 sequences, less than 15% of them singletons. The specimen comprised PBMCs from blood, sampled approximately 12 days after vaccination. This TCR derives from a man aged 45-65 years who received an inactivated influenza vaccine.

The CDR3 nucleotides are TGTGCCAGCGGGGGGGATGCCGGGGAGCTGTTTTTT. Its protein is CASGGDAGELFF. The genes are TRBV2 and TRBJ2-2; 7 bases align to TRBD2. Germline values: CDR1 SNHLY, CDR2 FYNNEI. V shed 8 bases, J shed 6 bases, and the junction held 3 bases outside the gene matches. The CDR3 loop spans 12 amino acids.